The 25 T cell receptor beta chains listed next were all sequenced from one sample in a study of T cells after yellow fever vaccination (dated by TCRdb to the late 2010s). The treatment or condition label, as the study defines it: live attenuated yellow fever vaccine strain. The library relied on 5' RACE. The sample was run on an Illumina HiSeq 2500. TCRdb handled the public reads itself, with Q25 trimming in fastp and clone calling in MiXCR, and kept productive beta chains. One record per CDR3 amino acid sequence lists the most common genes and DNA. This sample lists 120,000 or so distinct CDR3 sequences; about 7% were detected once. Around 2.6% of the sample lies in the top ten. The sample was CD4+ T cells sorted from PBMCs, taken approximately 47 days after the first yellow fever vaccination. These receptors all stem from a man aged 18 to 30 who received the YFV17D yellow fever vaccine.

This clonotype occurred many times. The chain recombines TRBV5-1 with TRBJ2-6, with D uncertain. With 2 bases removed from V and 4 bases from J, the gap between germline ends came to 10 bases. The germline gives CDR1 SGHRS, CDR2 YFSETQ. This CDR3 has 15 amino acids. The CDR3 region is CASSFVASGANVLTF. In DNA form, the CDR3 reads TGCGCCAGCAGCTTTGTGGCTTCGGGGGCCAACGTCCTGACTTTC.

There are many counts of this clonotype. This chain links TRBV7-9 with TRBJ2-3; no clear D gene. The CDR3 sequence is 14 residues long. V lost 6 bases and J lost 0, with 10 bases in between. CDR1 is SEHNR, CDR2 FQNEAQ, per germline (reference sequence). This chain's CDR3 is CASSRHASTDTQYF. The CDR3 region has the DNA TGTGCCAGCAGTCGGCACGCTAGCACAGATACGCAGTATTTT.

This clonotype was found many times. The chain couples TRBV5-4 to TRBJ2-2; 14 nucleotides match TRBD2. Germline CDR1 SGHNT, CDR2 YYREEE (reference sequence). The CDR3 contains 17 residues. V trimming: 4 bases; J trimming: 1 base; junction bases outside the gene matches: 3. This chain's CDR3 is CASSPGLAGGNTGELFF. The DNA for the CDR3 is TGTGCCAGCAGCCCCGGACTAGCGGGGGGGAACACCGGGGAGCTGTTTTTT.

The gene calls are TRBV13 and TRBJ2-1; D is tentatively TRBD1 or TRBD2 (6 bases each). The germline V gene encodes CDR1 PRHDT and CDR2 FYEKMQ (reference sequence). The ends were cut back, 4 bases at V and 8 bases at J, with 18 bases in the middle. This CDR3 region has 15 residues. CDR3 sequence reads: CASSSLWGAGDEQFF. In nucleotides, the CDR3 is TGTGCCAGCAGCTCTTTGTGGGGGGCGGGTGATGAGCAGTTCTTC.

As regards this clonotype: It may be a read error: a sequence one base away is much more abundant. The V gene is TRBV4-2, the J gene TRBJ2-1; 9 bases map to TRBD2. The CDR3 spans 15 residues. The V gene's germline CDR1 is LGHNA and CDR2 YNFKEQ. The V and J ends lost 0 bases and 9 bases, in that order; junction bases with no gene match: 6. DNA for the CDR3: TGTGCCAGCAGCCAAGAGGTAGCGGGGGATTCTGAGCAGTTCTTC. Its protein is CASSQEVAGDSEQFF.

In this sample, this clonotype turned up many times. V usage is TRBV5-1 and J usage is TRBJ2-2; 9 nucleotides agree with TRBD1. This CDR3 comprises 17 residues. Trimming removed 6 bases from V and 6 bases from J; junction bases left unmatched: 15. The V gene's germline CDR1 is SGHRS and CDR2 YFSETQ. The CDR3 nucleotides are TGCGCCAGCACCCTGAGGGGGGGACAGGGATCGGCCGGGGAGCTGTTTTTT. It translates to CASTLRGGQGSAGELFF. The full variable domain, its missing parts supplied by reference TRBV5-1 and TRBJ2-2, is KAGVTQTPRYLIKTRGQQVTLSCSPISGHRSVSWYQQTPGQGLQFLFEYFSETQRNKGNFPGRFSGRQFSNSRSEMNVSTLELGDSALYLCASTLRGGQGSAGELFFGEGSRLTVL.

This clonotype was observed many times. In DNA, the CDR3 is TGCAGCGTTAAGACTAGCGGGTTGGCCGCCAGCACAGATACGCAGTATTTT. It translates to CSVKTSGLAASTDTQYF. The chain employs TRBV29-1 and TRBJ2-3, with 10 positions matching TRBD2. The germline V gene encodes CDR1 SQVTM and CDR2 ANQGSEA. The V gene end was trimmed by 5 bases and the J gene end by 0 bases; junction bases not matched to a gene: 11. This CDR3 has 17 residues.

At least ten counts were recorded for this clonotype. The rearrangement joins TRBV7-6 to TRBJ2-6, with D perhaps matching TRBD1 or TRBD2 (5 bases each). Trimming shortened V by 5 bases and J by 2 bases, and 10 bases separated the two germline ends. The CDR3 runs to 15 residues. Per the germline V gene, CDR1 is SGHVS and CDR2 is FNYEAQ. CDR3: CASSVGVPGANVLTF. DNA for the CDR3: TGTGCCAGCAGCGTGGGGGTACCTGGGGCCAACGTCCTGACTTTC.

This chain links TRBV5-1 with TRBJ2-2; 14 bases match TRBD2. Germline V CDR1 and CDR2: SGHRS, YFSETQ. V dropped 2 bases and J dropped 4; count of bases not matched to a gene: 4. The CDR3 totals 17 residues. CDR3 sequence (DNA): TGCGCCAGCAGCTTTGGGACTAGCGGGGGACCCACCGGGGAGCTGTTTTTT. This gives the protein CASSFGTSGGPTGELFF.

In this sample, this clonotype turned up many times. This chain connects TRBV28 to TRBJ1-2; the D is unclear. Between the trimmed V and J ends, which lost 6 bases and 6 bases, there was a span of 14 bases. Germline CDR1 reads MDHEN; CDR2 reads SYDVKM. This CDR3 is built from 13 residues. CDR3 coding DNA: TGTGCCAGCAGCCTCCCGGTTTGGAATGGCTACACCTTC. This encodes CASSLPVWNGYTF.

This clonotype was counted many times. The CDR3 sequence is CASSQAGGDTQYF. CDR3 in DNA: TGTGCCAGCAGTCAGGCAGGGGGAGATACGCAGTATTTT. This chain links TRBV7-8 with TRBJ2-3; 7 bases agree with TRBD1. The V gene's germline CDR1 is SGHVS and CDR2 FQNEAQ. V trimming: 6 bases; J trimming: 5 bases; junction bases outside the gene matches: 5. The CDR3 runs 13 residues.

This clonotype appeared a few times. This chain joins TRBV7-3 and TRBJ2-5; the match to TRBD1 covers 8 bases. The CDR3 length is 16 residues. Looked up from germline, CDR1 is SGHTA and CDR2 is FQGTGA. With V trimmed by 3 bases and J by 0 bases, 6 bases remained unmatched. CDR3 in amino acids: CASSFTGGSYQETQYF. CDR3 sequence (DNA): TGTGCCAGCAGCTTTACAGGGGGTTCGTACCAAGAGACCCAGTACTTC. Together with reference TRBV7-3 and TRBJ2-5, the CDR3 gives the full variable domain: GAGVSQTPSNKVTEKGKYVELRCDPISGHTALYWYRQSLGQGPEFLIYFQGTGAADDSGLPNDRFFAVRPEGSVSTLKIQRTERGDSAVYLCASSFTGGSYQETQYFGPGTRLLVL.

This clonotype was recorded many times. This chain joins TRBV11-2 and TRBJ2-5; D is ambiguous. The CDR3 contains 12 residues. The germline gives CDR1 SGHAT, CDR2 FQNNGV. V gave up 5 bases and J gave up 5 bases, with 9 bases separating them. CDR3 sequence reads: CASSQLRETQYF. CDR3 nucleotide sequence: TGTGCCAGCAGCCAACTGCGGGAGACCCAGTACTTC.

This clonotype was seen ten or more times. This chain links TRBV7-2 with TRBJ1-1; maybe TRBD1 (6 bases). The V gene's germline CDR1 is SGHTA and CDR2 FQGNSA. The CDR3 runs 15 residues. The germline V and J ends were trimmed by 2 bases and 5 bases, with 15 bases remaining between them. The CDR3 region is CASSLTPGGRTEAFF. CDR3 in DNA: TGTGCCAGCAGCTTAACCCCCGGGGGCAGGACTGAAGCTTTCTTT. The variable domain in full, completed from reference TRBV7-2 and TRBJ1-1, reads GAGVSQSPSNKVTEKGKDVELRCDPISGHTALYWYRQSLGQGLEFLIYFQGNSAPDKSGLPSDRFSAERTGGSVSTLTIQRTQQEDSAVYLCASSLTPGGRTEAFFGQGTRLTVV.

This clonotype was seen at least ten times. The chain recombines TRBV11-2 with TRBJ2-5; D unclear. With 5 bases removed from V and 1 base from J, the gap between germline ends came to 11 bases. Germline V gives CDR1 SGHAT, CDR2 FQNNGV. This CDR3 has 14 amino acids. This CDR3 reads CASSHQILQETQYF. The CDR3 bases are TGTGCCAGCAGCCATCAGATCCTCCAAGAGACCCAGTACTTC.

This clonotype was observed at least ten times. The rearrangement joins TRBV20-1 to TRBJ2-3; TRBD2 matches 8 bases. Per the germline V gene, CDR1 is DFQATT and CDR2 is SNEGSKA (reference sequence). The CDR3 spans 14 residues. The V gene end was trimmed by 5 bases and the J gene end by 3 bases; junction bases not matched to a gene: 7. The CDR3 sequence: CSAGSAGGTDTQYF. The CDR3 DNA reads TGCAGTGCTGGCAGTGCGGGGGGAACAGATACGCAGTATTTT.

The chain uses TRBV7-2 and TRBJ2-5, with 7 positions matching TRBD1. The CDR3 consists of 12 residues. Looked up from germline, CDR1 is SGHTA and CDR2 is FQGNSA. The V gene end was trimmed by 2 bases and the J gene end by 9 bases; junction bases not matched to a gene: 3. The CDR3 coding sequence is TGTGCCAGCAGCTTAACAGGGGTGGCCCAGTACTTC. It codes for CASSLTGVAQYF.

The sample holds many counts of this clonotype. V usage is TRBV29-1 and J usage is TRBJ2-3; no clear D gene. This CDR3 is built from 14 residues. Germline V gene lookup returns CDR1 SQVTM and CDR2 ANQGSEA. V lost 1 base to trimming and J lost 1 base, with 9 bases between them. Here the CDR3 DNA reads TGCAGCGTTGAAGCCCCGTCGGGCACAGATACGCAGTATTTT. Translation gives CSVEAPSGTDTQYF.

In its sample, this clonotype was seen many times. The J gene is TRBJ2-1, the V gene TRBV12-3 or TRBV12-4; a weak D match, TRBD1 (6 bases). This CDR3 comprises 14 residues. Trimming cost V 11 bases and J 10 bases, with 24 bases left between them. CDR3 sequence reads: CASRGTRTDREQFF. Written as DNA, the CDR3 is TGTGCCTCCAGGGGTACCCGGACCGACCGGGAGCAGTTCTTC.

The chain employs TRBV28 and TRBJ1-1; 7 bases fit TRBD1. The germline gives CDR1 MDHEN, CDR2 SYDVKM. The ends lost 10 bases at V and 10 bases at J; junction bases unmatched: 9. CDR3 length: 11 amino acids. CDR3 protein: CATDRARGAFF. For the CDR3, the DNA is TGTGCCACCGACAGGGCAAGGGGAGCTTTCTTT.

In its sample, this clonotype was seen many times. The chain carries TRBV19 and TRBJ2-3; weak D call: TRBD2 (6 bases). The CDR3 sequence is 13 residues long. The germline V and J ends were trimmed by 9 bases and 2 bases, with 12 bases remaining between them. Germline CDR1 reads LNHDA; CDR2 reads SQIVND (reference sequence). CDR3 in DNA: TGTGCCAGCAGGGCGGGGACCACAGATACGCAGTATTTT. Translated, it gives CASRAGTTDTQYF.

Ten or more counts support this clonotype. The chain is built from TRBV29-1 and TRBJ1-2, with 9 bases matching TRBD1. This CDR3 comprises 12 residues. Per the germline V gene, CDR1 is SQVTM and CDR2 is ANQGSEA. J gave up 9 bases and V 5 bases, and 7 bases lay outside the gene matches. The DNA for the CDR3 is TGCAGCGTTTACGGACAGGGGCTCCGCTACACCTTC. Amino acids: CSVYGQGLRYTF.

This clonotype was picked up many times. The chain is built from TRBV6-1 and TRBJ1-4, with 10 bases that match TRBD1. V lost 6 bases and J lost 5; bases outside the gene matches: 6. Germline values: CDR1 MNHNS, CDR2 SASEGT. The CDR3 runs to 15 residues. Here the CDR3 reads CASSKWTGGNEKLFF. CDR3 nucleotide sequence: TGTGCCAGCAGCAAATGGACAGGGGGAAATGAAAAACTGTTTTTT.

This clonotype was observed many times. The J gene is TRBJ1-2, the V gene TRBV4-3; D remains ambiguous. With 0 bases removed from V and 1 base from J, the gap between germline ends came to 9 bases. This CDR3 has 15 amino acids. The germline gives CDR1 LGHNA, CDR2 YSLEER. CDR3 coding DNA: TGCGCCAGCAGCCAAGACCCTGCTAATAACTATGGCTACACCTTC. Translation: CASSQDPANNYGYTF.

In its sample, this clonotype was seen a few times. V and J are TRBV28 and TRBJ2-7, with D possibly matching TRBD2 (7 bases). The germline V gene encodes CDR1 MDHEN and CDR2 SYDVKM. There are 15 residues in the CDR3. Trimming took off 4 bases at V and 3 bases at J, with 16 bases between the two ends. The CDR3 DNA is TGTGCCAGCAGTTCCCCACGGGGGGCTATCTACGAGCAGTACGTC. Its translation is CASSSPRGAIYEQYV.